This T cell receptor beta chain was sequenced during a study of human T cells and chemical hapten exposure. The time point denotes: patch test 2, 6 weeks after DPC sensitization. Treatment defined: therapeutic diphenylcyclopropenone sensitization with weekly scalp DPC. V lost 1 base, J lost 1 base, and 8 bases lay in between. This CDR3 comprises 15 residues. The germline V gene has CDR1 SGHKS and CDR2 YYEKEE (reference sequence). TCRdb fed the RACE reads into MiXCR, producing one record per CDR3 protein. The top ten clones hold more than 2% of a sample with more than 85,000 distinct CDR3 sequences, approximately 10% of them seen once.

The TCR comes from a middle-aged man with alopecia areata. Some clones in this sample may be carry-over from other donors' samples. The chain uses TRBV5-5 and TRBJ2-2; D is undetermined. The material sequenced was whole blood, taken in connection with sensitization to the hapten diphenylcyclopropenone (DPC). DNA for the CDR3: TGTGCCAGCAGCTTGTTGGCGCTGAACACCGGGGAGCTGTTTTTT. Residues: CASSLLALNTGELFF. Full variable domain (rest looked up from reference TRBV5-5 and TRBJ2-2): DAGVTQSPTHLIKTRGQQVTLRCSPISGHKSVSWYQQVLGQGPQFIFQYYEKEERGRGNFPDRFSARQFPNYSSELNVNALLLGDSALYLCASSLLALNTGELFFGEGSRLTVL.